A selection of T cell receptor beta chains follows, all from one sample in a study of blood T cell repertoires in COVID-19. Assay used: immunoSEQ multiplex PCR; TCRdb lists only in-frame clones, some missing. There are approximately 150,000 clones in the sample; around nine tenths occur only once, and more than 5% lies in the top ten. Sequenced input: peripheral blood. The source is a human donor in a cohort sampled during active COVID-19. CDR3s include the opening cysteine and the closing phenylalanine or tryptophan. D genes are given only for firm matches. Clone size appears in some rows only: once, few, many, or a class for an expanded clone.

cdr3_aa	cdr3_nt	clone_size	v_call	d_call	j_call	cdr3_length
CASSSTGGAYNEQFF	TGTGCCAGCAGCTCGACAGGGGGCGCCTACAATGAGCAGTTCTTC	.	TRBV6-2/TRBV6-3	TRBD1	TRBJ2-1	15
CSVEEGGLIDGYTF	TGCAGCGTTGAAGAGGGGGGGCTAATCGATGGCTACACCTTC	.	TRBV29-1	.	TRBJ1-2	14
CASSPRTSGGAWEQYF	TGTGCCAGCAGCCCCCGGACTAGCGGGGGGGCCTGGGAGCAGTACTTC	.	TRBV7-2	TRBD2	TRBJ2-7	16
CASSSDRAHYNEQFF	TGTGCCAGCAGCTCGGACAGGGCGCATTACAATGAGCAGTTCTTC	.	TRBV3-1/TRBV3-2	TRBD1	TRBJ2-1	15
CASSDSVRGEQYF	TGTGCCAGCAGCGATAGCGTCCGGGGGGAGCAGTACTTC	.	TRBV9	.	TRBJ2-7	13
CASSTGGDTGELFF	TGTGCCAGCAGCACCGGAGGGGACACCGGGGAGCTGTTTTTT	.	TRBV9	.	TRBJ2-2	14
CASSYMTARVSYEQYF	TGTGCCAGCAGTTATATGACAGCGAGAGTTTCCTACGAGCAGTACTTC	.	TRBV6-2/TRBV6-3	.	TRBJ2-7	16
CASSRGVTGTYEQYF	TGTGCCAGCAGCCGAGGGGTGACAGGTACCTACGAGCAGTACTTC	.	TRBV5-4	.	TRBJ2-7	15
CASSPWTDLISGANVLTF	TGTGCCAGCAGCCCCTGGACAGACCTTATCTCTGGGGCCAACGTCCTGACTTTC	.	TRBV7-3	.	TRBJ2-6	18
CASSRLAGGPTDTQYF	TGTGCCAGCAGCAGACTAGCGGGAGGGCCCACAGATACGCAGTATTTT	.	TRBV6-2/TRBV6-3	TRBD2	TRBJ2-3	16
CASSPPPPSADTQYF	TGTGCCAGCAGCCCACCTCCCCCAAGCGCAGATACGCAGTATTTT	.	TRBV5-4	.	TRBJ2-3	15
CAWSVEVGQGIGTEAFF	TGTGCCTGGAGTGTCGAGGTCGGACAGGGAATAGGCACTGAAGCTTTCTTT	.	TRBV30	TRBD1	TRBJ1-1	17
CASSQTGSYEQYF	TGTGCCAGCAGTCAGACAGGTTCCTACGAGCAGTACTTC	.	TRBV28	.	TRBJ2-7	13
CASSDKANRGLTEAFF	TGTGCCAGCAGTGATAAGGCTAACAGGGGGCTTACTGAAGCTTTCTTT	.	TRBV6-1	TRBD1	TRBJ1-1	16
CASSLAGAQQYF	TGTGCCAGCAGCTTAGCAGGGGCGCAGCAGTACTTC	.	TRBV7-2	.	TRBJ2-7	12
CASSQGPGNSPLHF	TGTGCCAGCAGCCAAGGTCCGGGGAATTCACCCCTCCACTTT	.	TRBV3-1/TRBV3-2	.	TRBJ1-6	14
CATSPGQDYEQYF	TGTGCCACCAGCCCTGGACAGGACTACGAGCAGTACTTC	once	TRBV24-1	TRBD1	TRBJ2-7	13
CASSLAPGLAGGEQFF	TGTGCCAGCAGCTTAGCCCCGGGACTAGCGGGAGGTGAGCAGTTCTTC	.	TRBV7-3	TRBD2	TRBJ2-1	16
CASSLRGGTDTQYF	TGTGCCAGCAGCTTGCGGGGGGGCACCGATACGCAGTATTTT	.	TRBV7-3	TRBD2	TRBJ2-3	14
CASSFGTSGTGELFF	TGTGCCAGCAGCTTCGGGACTAGCGGAACCGGGGAGCTGTTTTTT	.	TRBV7-2	TRBD2	TRBJ2-2	15
CASSGQGSGNTIYF	TGCGCCAGCAGCGGACAGGGGTCTGGAAACACCATATATTTT	.	TRBV5-1	TRBD1	TRBJ1-3	14
CASSLTRRASGRGNEQFF	TGTGCCAGCAGCTTAACACGTCGGGCTAGCGGGAGGGGCAATGAGCAGTTCTTC	.	TRBV7-3	TRBD2	TRBJ2-1	18
CAWTVGSTYEQYF	TGTGCCTGGACCGTGGGCAGCACCTACGAGCAGTACTTC	.	TRBV30	.	TRBJ2-7	13
CASSFVGAETQYF	TGTGCCAGCAGCTTTGTAGGGGCAGAGACCCAGTACTTC	.	TRBV11-2	.	TRBJ2-5	13
CASSLPGRPTDTQYF	TGTGCCAGCAGTTTACCCGGGAGACCCACAGATACGCAGTATTTT	.	TRBV28	.	TRBJ2-3	15
CATSDPDQPQHF	TGTGCCACCAGTGATCCGGATCAGCCCCAGCATTTT	.	TRBV24-1	.	TRBJ1-5	12
CATGVHSPGGETQYF	TGTGCCACCGGGGTCCACTCGCCCGGCGGGGAGACCCAGTACTTC	.	TRBV24-1	.	TRBJ2-5	15
CASIANNYGYTF	TGTGCCTCCATCGCTAACAACTATGGCTACACCTTC	.	TRBV28	.	TRBJ1-2	12
CASSLGGQNTEAFF	TGCGCCAGCAGCTTGGGCGGGCAGAACACTGAAGCTTTCTTT	.	TRBV5-1	.	TRBJ1-1	14
CASSKGQGEAYEQYF	TGTGCCAGCTCAAAGGGACAGGGTGAAGCCTACGAGCAGTACTTC	.	TRBV18	TRBD1	TRBJ2-7	15
CASSQGDRDMDTQYF	TGCGCCAGCAGCCAAGGGGACAGGGATATGGATACGCAGTATTTT	.	TRBV4-3	TRBD1	TRBJ2-3	15
CASSLLGGSSDTQYF	TGTGCCAGCAGCTTATTGGGCGGGAGCTCAGATACGCAGTATTTT	.	TRBV7-3	TRBD2	TRBJ2-3	15
CASSPWTSGRGLTQYF	TGTGCCAGCAGCCCATGGACTAGCGGGAGGGGCCTGACCCAGTACTTC	once	TRBV11-3	TRBD2	TRBJ2-5	16
CASSFTSSEQYF	TGTGCCAGCAGTTTTACCAGTTCCGAGCAGTACTTC	.	TRBV2	.	TRBJ2-7	12
CASRLTNEQYF	TGTGCCAGCAGACTTACCAACGAGCAGTACTTC	.	TRBV2	.	TRBJ2-7	11
CASRLQGASGEKLFF	TGTGCCAGCAGACTACAGGGGGCGTCAGGTGAAAAACTGTTTTTT	.	TRBV2	TRBD1	TRBJ1-4	15
CASSYSPGRRGRVGMSYGYTF	TGTGCCAGCAGTTACTCCCCCGGTCGAAGGGGCAGGGTGGGAATGAGCTATGGCTACACCTTC	.	TRBV6-2/TRBV6-3	.	TRBJ1-2	21
CASTTSASYEQYF	TGCGCCAGCACGACTAGCGCTTCCTACGAGCAGTACTTC	.	TRBV10-2	TRBD2	TRBJ2-7	13
CASRKQGSGANVLTF	TGTGCCAGCAGAAAACAGGGCTCTGGGGCCAACGTCCTGACTTTC	.	TRBV28	.	TRBJ2-6	15
CASRKQGSSYEQYF	TGTGCCAGCAGGAAACAGGGGAGCTCCTACGAGCAGTACTTC	.	TRBV6-5	TRBD1	TRBJ2-7	14